This T cell receptor (beta chain) was profiled in a study of blood T cell repertoires in COVID-19. Across the study: COVID-19 samples, acute and convalescent, were from the United States, Italy and Spain.

Participant reports of clinical history set cohort assignment. Original data processing: Counts of nucleated cells, estimated from reference gene primer amplification, were obtained. The protocol was immunoSEQ multiplex PCR, while the TCRdb copy is restricted to in-frame clones and leaves out a portion. V and J calls and clone size are given by that table; D and trimming were obtained from the DNA. The sample shows over 250,000 clones, around 90% of them seen only once. The germline V gene has CDR1 MNHEY and CDR2 SMNVEV (reference sequence). The length of the CDR3 is 16 residues. The V end was cut by 2 bases, the J end by 7 bases, with 20 bases between.

This receptor was taken from a woman aged 25-40 years who had recovered from COVID-19. The chain links TRBV27 to TRBJ1-2; the D is unclear. Sequencing was carried out using PBMCs or T cells enriched from blood (not recorded which). The CDR3, as DNA: TGTGCCAGCAGTTTAACCCACAGTCGAAGATTAGGTGGCTACACCTTC. Translating gives CASSLTHSRRLGGYTF.